The clone carrying this TCR beta chain was detected many times. The antigen remains undetermined. The CDR3 loop spans 15 amino acids. Trimming removed 4 bases from V and 1 base from J, with 12 bases in between. Germline values: CDR1 SEHNR, CDR2 FQNEAQ (reference sequence). The sample originates from a study of T cell repertoires in cytomegalovirus infection. Study background: It was the public TCR beta signatures that indicated both CMV infection and matching HLA type.

Via MiXCR, TCRdb re-called the reads, giving one row per CDR3 protein. The sample has 150,000 to 200,000 distinct CDR3 sequences; about 15% are singletons. Study findings and constraints: Pooled public TCR beta family frequency picked out CMV carriers with the relevant HLA.

The origin of this receptor is a human donor in good health (CMV status not recorded). Some clones in this sample may be carry-over from other donors' samples. J is TRBJ2-3 and V is TRBV7-9, with D possibly matching TRBD2 (5 bases). The sequenced material came from PBMCs. The CDR3 reads CASSSPGSGTDTQYF. The CDR3 DNA is TGTGCCAGCAGCTCGCCCGGTAGCGGCACAGATACGCAGTATTTT.